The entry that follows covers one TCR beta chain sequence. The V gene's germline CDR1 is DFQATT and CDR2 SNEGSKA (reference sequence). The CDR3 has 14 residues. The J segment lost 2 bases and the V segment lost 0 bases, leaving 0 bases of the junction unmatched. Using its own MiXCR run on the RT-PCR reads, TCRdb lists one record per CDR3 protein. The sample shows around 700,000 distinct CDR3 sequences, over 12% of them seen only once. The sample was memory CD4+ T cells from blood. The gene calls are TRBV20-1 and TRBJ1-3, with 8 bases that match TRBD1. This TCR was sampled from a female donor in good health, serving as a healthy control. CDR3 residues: CSAREDRAGNTIYF. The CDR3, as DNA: TGCAGTGCTAGAGAGGACAGGGCTGGAAACACCATATATTTT.